Each of the 19 T cell receptor beta chains below was sequenced from the same sample in a study of cytomegalovirus exposure and HLA in healthy donors. In the PCR, 60 Vbeta and 13 Jbeta primers were used. The assay was immunoSEQ multiplex PCR, and TCRdb's table has in-frame clones only and misses some. The sample lists 150,000 to 200,000 clones, over 70% occurring once. The sequenced material came from PBMCs. These receptors came from a woman between 40 and 50 years old in good health and CMV-seropositive.

The chain couples TRBV5-6 to TRBJ1-2, with a possible D match to TRBD1 (6 bases). The V end lost 4 bases, the J end lost 2 bases, and 18 bases lay between the germline ends. The CDR3 spans 16 residues. Looked up from germline, CDR1 is SGHDT and CDR2 is YYEEEE. The CDR3 region has the DNA TGTGCCAGCAGCCACGATTTTGGACAGTTGAACTATGGCTACACCTTC. Translating gives CASSHDFGQLNYGYTF.

V usage is TRBV9 and J usage is TRBJ1-2, with TRBD1 identical over 12 bases. The junction had 17 bases not matched to a gene; V was cut back by 3 bases and J by 8 bases. CDR1 is SGDLS, CDR2 YYNGEE, per germline. This CDR3 is built from 18 residues. This chain's CDR3 is CASSAGERPGQGARGYTF. The CDR3 region has the DNA TGTGCCAGCAGCGCGGGAGAGAGGCCGGGACAGGGGGCCCGCGGCTACACCTTC.

The chain has TRBV19 and TRBJ1-5; D remains ambiguous. Germline V gene sequence: CDR1 LNHDA, CDR2 SQIVND (reference sequence). V was cut by 3 bases and J by 0 bases, with 12 bases left in between. The CDR3 is 16 residues long. The CDR3 reads CASSILAVYSNQPQHF. The CDR3 DNA is TGTGCCAGTAGTATCTTGGCAGTGTATAGCAATCAGCCCCAGCATTTT.

Worth noting for this clone: The identical CDR3 is also encoded by other nucleotide sequences in the sample. J is TRBJ2-7 and V is TRBV30; D not resolved. V was clipped by 3 bases and J by 2 bases, with 17 bases between them. Germline loops: CDR1 GTSNPN, CDR2 SVGIG (reference sequence). The CDR3 runs to 15 residues. The CDR3 coding sequence is TGTGCCTGGAGCAAACCCAGAGCTCGGGCCTACGAGCAGTACTTC. Encoded protein: CAWSKPRARAYEQYF.

The chain uses TRBV5-4 and TRBJ1-1, with 8 positions matching TRBD1. J lost 3 bases, V lost 0 bases, and 4 bases had no gene match. Germline CDR1 and CDR2: SGHNT and YYREEE (reference sequence). The CDR3 is 15 residues long. The DNA for the CDR3 is TGTGCCAGCAGCTTGGGACAGGGGTTGGACACTGAAGCTTTCTTT. It yields the protein CASSLGQGLDTEAFF.

The chain uses TRBV7-2 and TRBJ2-2; D perhaps matches TRBD2 (6 bases). The germline gives CDR1 SGHTA, CDR2 FQGNSA. The CDR3 sequence is 17 residues long. V lost 6 bases to trimming and J lost 1 base, with 18 bases between them. CDR3: CASRIPLAFGNTGELFF. The CDR3 coding sequence is TGTGCCAGCAGGATCCCTCTAGCGTTTGGGAACACCGGGGAGCTGTTTTTT.

The table lists this clone with a few counts. The CDR3 coding sequence is TGCAGCGTTGAAGACCCGACCAGGGCAGGGTCATATGGCTACACCTTC. Translation gives CSVEDPTRAGSYGYTF. The V and J genes are TRBV29-1 and TRBJ1-2; possible D gene TRBD1, 5 bases. The CDR3 runs 16 residues. Germline CDR1 SQVTM, CDR2 ANQGSEA. V shed 0 bases and J shed 5 bases, with 19 bases lying between them.

J is TRBJ2-1 and V is TRBV2; 7 nucleotides match TRBD2. V shed 4 bases and J 5 bases; nucleotides not matched to a gene: 8. Germline V CDR1 and CDR2: SNHLY, FYNNEI. This CDR3 spans 15 amino acids. CDR3 residues: CASSVTGGNNNEQFF. Written as DNA, the CDR3 is TGTGCCAGCAGTGTCACGGGGGGAAACAACAATGAGCAGTTCTTC.

The CDR3 bases are TGTGCCAGTAGTATGATCCTAGCGGGAATATACGAGCAGTACTTC. Protein: CASSMILAGIYEQYF. This chain joins TRBV19 and TRBJ2-7; 9 nucleotides line up with TRBD2. The CDR3 covers 15 residues. With 3 bases clipped from V and 4 bases from J, the junction kept 7 bases outside the gene matches. Germline V gene lookup returns CDR1 LNHDA and CDR2 SQIVND (reference sequence).

CDR3 region: CAISPTRDSARETQYF. CDR3 sequence (DNA): TGTGCCATCAGCCCCACCCGGGACAGCGCCAGAGAGACCCAGTACTTC. The chain carries TRBV10-3 and TRBJ2-5; TRBD1 matches 7 bases. Trimming took 6 bases from V and 4 from J; bases not matched to a gene: 14. Germline CDR1 and CDR2: ENHRY and SYGVKD. The CDR3 is 16 residues long.

This chain links TRBV10-3 with TRBJ2-2, with 8 nucleotides matching TRBD1. The J segment lost 5 bases and the V segment lost 8 bases, leaving 19 bases of the junction unmatched. From germline, CDR1 is ENHRY and CDR2 SYGVKD. The CDR3 consists of 18 residues. CDR3 sequence (DNA): TGTGCCATCGGGTCCGGGACAGGTGGGCTTCGAGAGACCGGGGAGCTGTTTTTT. This sequence encodes CAIGSGTGGLRETGELFF.

Of note for this clone: Other DNA sequences in this sample translate to the same CDR3. This chain connects TRBV5-1 to TRBJ1-5; D call uncertain. The V gene's germline CDR1 is SGHRS and CDR2 YFSETQ. CDR3 length: 16 amino acids. Trimming took 0 bases from V and 1 from J, leaving 11 bases between them. This CDR3 is CASSLGSGGSNQPQHF. CDR3 nucleotide sequence: TGCGCCAGCAGCTTGGGGTCAGGTGGGAGCAATCAGCCCCAGCATTTT.

The rearrangement uses TRBV29-1 and TRBJ1-2, with TRBD1 identical over 9 bases. The CDR3 spans 15 residues. J lost 8 bases, V lost 4 bases, and 14 bases had no gene match. Germline values: CDR1 SQVTM, CDR2 ANQGSEA. This CDR3 is CSVGGQGNWRRGYTF. The DNA of the CDR3 is TGCAGCGTTGGTGGACAGGGGAACTGGCGGCGGGGCTACACCTTC.

This clone was recorded only once. The gene calls are TRBV28 and TRBJ1-1; a possible D gene is TRBD1 (6 bases). The CDR3 length is 12 residues. CDR1 is MDHEN, CDR2 SYDVKM, per germline. The V end lost 5 bases, the J end lost 11 bases, and 15 bases lay between the germline ends. The CDR3 nucleotides are TGTGCCAGCAGTCTCACTAAGGGGGGGGCTTTCTTT. Its translation: CASSLTKGGAFF. Variable domain in full (rest from reference TRBV28 and TRBJ1-1): DVKVTQSSRYLVKRTGEKVFLECVQDMDHENMFWYRQDPGLGLRLIYFSYDVKMKEKGDIPEGYSVSREKKERFSLILESASTNQTSMYLCASSLTKGGAFFGQGTRLTVV.

In this sample, this clone turned up a few times. The chain carries TRBV28 and TRBJ1-1, with 7 bases that match TRBD1. Germline V CDR1 and CDR2: MDHEN, SYDVKM. Unmatched junction bases numbered 9, after V lost 2 bases and J lost 3 bases. The CDR3 covers 16 residues. CDR3 sequence reads: CASSLHKRGPDTEAFF. DNA of the CDR3: TGTGCCAGCAGTTTACACAAAAGGGGGCCGGACACTGAAGCTTTCTTT. The entire variable domain, with the rest obtained from reference TRBV28 and TRBJ1-1, is as follows: DVKVTQSSRYLVKRTGEKVFLECVQDMDHENMFWYRQDPGLGLRLIYFSYDVKMKEKGDIPEGYSVSREKKERFSLILESASTNQTSMYLCASSLHKRGPDTEAFFGQGTRLTVV.

This clone appeared a single time. V is TRBV4-3 and J is TRBJ2-3, with TRBD2 matching 11 bases. Trimming cost V 4 bases and J 3 bases; bases outside gene matches: 6. This CDR3 has 16 amino acids. CDR1 and CDR2 (germline): LGHNA, YSLEER. The CDR3 nucleotides read TGCGCCAGCAGCCCTTCACTAGCGGGGGAAACAGATACGCAGTATTTT. It is translated as CASSPSLAGETDTQYF.

The V call is TRBV14, the J call TRBJ2-2; D gene unclear. CDR1 and CDR2 from the germline V gene are SGHDN and FVKESK. Trimming pared 0 bases from V and 4 bases from J, leaving 12 bases between. The CDR3 is 16 amino acids. CDR3 bases: TGTGCCAGCAGCCAAGATTTCGCCACTTCCACCGGGGAGCTGTTTTTT. It encodes CASSQDFATSTGELFF. Together with reference TRBV14 and TRBJ2-2, the CDR3 gives the full variable domain: EAGVTQFPSHSVIEKGQTVTLRCDPISGHDNLYWYRRVMGKEIKFLLHFVKESKQDESGMPNNRFLAERTGGTYSTLKVQPAELEDSGVYFCASSQDFATSTGELFFGEGSRLTVL.

The chain employs TRBV10-2 and TRBJ2-7; the match to TRBD1 covers 8 bases. The CDR3 has 13 amino acids. Trimming removed 7 bases from V and 2 bases from J; junction bases left unmatched: 4. Per germline, CDR1 WSHSY and CDR2 SAAADI. The CDR3 nucleotides are TGCGCCAGCACGAGACAGGGGACCTACGAGCAGTACTTC. It encodes CASTRQGTYEQYF.

The chain carries TRBV5-1 and TRBJ2-5, with unresolved D. CDR1 and CDR2 (germline): SGHRS, YFSETQ. V gave up 5 bases and J gave up 3 bases, with 5 bases separating them. CDR3 length equals 11 residues. CDR3 loop: CASSYKETQYF. The CDR3 nucleotides are TGCGCCAGCAGTTACAAAGAGACCCAGTACTTC.